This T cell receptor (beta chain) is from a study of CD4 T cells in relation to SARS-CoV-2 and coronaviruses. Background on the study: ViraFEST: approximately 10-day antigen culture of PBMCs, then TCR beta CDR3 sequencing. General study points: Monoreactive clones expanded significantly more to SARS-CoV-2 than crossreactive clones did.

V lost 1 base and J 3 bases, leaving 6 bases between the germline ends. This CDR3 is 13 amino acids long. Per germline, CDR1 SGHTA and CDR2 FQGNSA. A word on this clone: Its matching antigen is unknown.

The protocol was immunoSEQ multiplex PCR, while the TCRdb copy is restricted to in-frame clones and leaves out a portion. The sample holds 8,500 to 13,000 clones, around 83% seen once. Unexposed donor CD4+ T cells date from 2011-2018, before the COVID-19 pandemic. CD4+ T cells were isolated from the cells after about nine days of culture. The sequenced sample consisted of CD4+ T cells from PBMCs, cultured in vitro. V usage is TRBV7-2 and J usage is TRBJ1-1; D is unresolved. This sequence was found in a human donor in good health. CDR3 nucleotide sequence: TGTGCCAGCAGCTTAGATTCGGACACTGAAGCTTTCTTT. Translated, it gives CASSLDSDTEAFF.